The 32 T cell receptor beta chains listed next were all sequenced from one sample in a study of shared T cell receptors in the human thymus. Using immunoSEQ multiplex PCR, the repertoire was profiled, and TCRdb retains in-frame clones only, with some absent. The sample includes about 660,000 clones, approximately 90% of them seen just once. In addition, the sample was reused for a study of human thymus T cells.

Sequencing input: thymocytes. The receptor set was obtained from a boy under two years old with a congenital heart defect.

The chain has TRBV2 and TRBJ2-1, with TRBD2 as a possible D gene (5 bases). The CDR3 contains 13 residues. The germline V gene encodes CDR1 SNHLY and CDR2 FYNNEI. V lost 9 bases, J lost 3 bases, and 12 bases lay in between. Here the CDR3 DNA reads TGTGCCAGTTTCCCGGGGAACTACAATGAGCAGTTCTTC. The encoded protein is CASFPGNYNEQFF.

This clone was seen only a few times. This chain joins TRBV16 and TRBJ2-2, with D unresolved. Germline V gene sequence: CDR1 KGHSY, CDR2 FQNENV. Trimming removed 4 bases from V and 6 bases from J, with 12 bases in between. The CDR3 contains 14 residues. CDR3 sequence reads: CASSPETSPGELFF. For the CDR3, the DNA is TGTGCCAGCAGCCCCGAGACATCCCCCGGGGAGCTGTTTTTT.

In its sample, this clone was seen once. V is TRBV9 and J is TRBJ2-1, with TRBD2 matching over 13 bases. The CDR3 is 17 amino acids. Germline lookup yields CDR1 SGDLS and CDR2 YYNGEE. V dropped 0 bases and J dropped 7; count of bases not matched to a gene: 7. CDR3 nucleotides: TGTGCCAGCAGCGTAGGAGGGGGGACTAGCGGGGAGAATGAGCAGTTCTTC. Encoded protein: CASSVGGGTSGENEQFF. Drawing the rest from reference TRBV9 and TRBJ2-1, the complete variable domain is DSGVTQTPKHLITATGQRVTLRCSPRSGDLSVYWYQQSLDQGLQFLIQYYNGEERAKGNILERFSAQQFPDLHSELNLSSLELGDSALYFCASSVGGGTSGENEQFFGPGTRLTVL.

This clone appeared once. The chain employs TRBV19 and TRBJ2-5, with a weak D call TRBD2 (5 bases). The CDR3 spans 14 residues. From germline, CDR1 is LNHDA and CDR2 SQIVND (reference sequence). V was cut by 3 bases and J by 5 bases, with 13 bases left in between. CDR3 DNA: TGTGCCAGTAGTATCTACGGGATGCGGGAGACCCAGTACTTC. Encoded protein: CASSIYGMRETQYF.

This clone was counted between two and nine times. This rearrangement joins TRBV10-3 to TRBJ1-3; D gene unclear. The germline V and J ends were trimmed by 3 bases and 0 bases, with 9 bases remaining between them. The CDR3 covers 15 residues. Germline CDR1 ENHRY, CDR2 SYGVKD. The CDR3 reads CAISDKDFSGNTIYF. In DNA form, the CDR3 reads TGTGCCATCAGTGACAAAGACTTCTCTGGAAACACCATATATTTT.

The V gene is TRBV15, the J gene TRBJ1-5; maybe TRBD1 (6 bases). The length of the CDR3 is 17 residues. The V end lost 3 bases, the J end lost 0 bases, and 15 bases lay between the germline ends. Germline CDR1 is LNHNV and CDR2 is YYDKDF (reference sequence). CDR3 nucleotides: TGTGCCACCAGCAGGGCCGTGAGGGGGTCTAGCAATCAGCCCCAGCATTTT. It encodes CATSRAVRGSSNQPQHF.

The V gene is TRBV19, the J gene TRBJ2-1; TRBD2 matches at 11 bases. Germline CDR1 is LNHDA and CDR2 is SQIVND (reference sequence). This CDR3 has 15 residues. The V segment lost 5 bases and the J segment 8 bases; nucleotides outside the gene matches: 8. CDR3: CASSLTSGSWYEQFF. CDR3 in DNA: TGTGCCAGTAGTCTAACTAGCGGGAGCTGGTATGAGCAGTTCTTC. Drawing the rest from reference TRBV19 and TRBJ2-1, the complete variable domain is DGGITQSPKYLFRKEGQNVTLSCEQNLNHDAMYWYRQDPGQGLRLIYYSQIVNDFQKGDIAEGYSVSREKKESFPLTVTSAQKNPTAFYLCASSLTSGSWYEQFFGPGTRLTVL.

This sequence joins TRBV29-1 and TRBJ1-2; TRBD1 matches 11 bases. Germline V gene sequence: CDR1 SQVTM, CDR2 ANQGSEA. The length of the CDR3 is 16 residues. Germline trimming cut 0 bases from V and 6 bases from J; bases unmatched to any gene: 9. The CDR3 here is CSVEDSGDRGIDGYTF. Here the CDR3 DNA reads TGCAGCGTTGAAGATTCCGGGGACAGGGGGATCGATGGCTACACCTTC.

This clone is a singleton in its sample. The V call is TRBV5-1, the J call TRBJ1-4; D gene ambiguous. Germline V gene data show CDR1 as SGHRS and CDR2 as YFSETQ. Deletions cut 0 bases from V and 4 bases from J, with 7 bases between. CDR3 size: 14 residues. For the CDR3, the DNA is TGCGCCAGCAGCTTGGAACAGAGTAATGAAAAACTGTTTTTT. Its translation is CASSLEQSNEKLFF.

V usage is TRBV6-5 and J usage is TRBJ2-7, with 9 bases lining up with TRBD1. Germline V gene sequence: CDR1 MNHEY, CDR2 SVGAGI. Trimming cost V 4 bases and J 3 bases; bases outside gene matches: 4. CDR3 length: 14 residues. The CDR3 DNA is TGTGCCAGCAGTTTGACAGGGGGTAACTACGAGCAGTACTTC. This encodes CASSLTGGNYEQYF.

This sequence joins TRBV5-6 and TRBJ2-5, with 12 bases fitting TRBD1. This CDR3 region has 16 residues. Unmatched junction bases numbered 9, after V lost 4 bases and J lost 5 bases. Germline lookup yields CDR1 SGHDT and CDR2 YYEEEE. The CDR3 protein is CASSTWDRGLWETQYF. DNA of the CDR3: TGTGCCAGCAGCACCTGGGACAGGGGGCTGTGGGAGACCCAGTACTTC.

This clone occurred a few times. The chain has TRBV2 and TRBJ1-2; D perhaps matches TRBD1 (6 bases). The V end lost 3 bases, the J end lost 3 bases, and 11 bases lay between the germline ends. Germline V lookup: CDR1 SNHLY, CDR2 FYNNEI. CDR3 length: 14 residues. The CDR3 protein is CASSDVEGDYGYTF. DNA of the CDR3: TGTGCCAGCAGTGACGTAGAGGGGGACTATGGCTACACCTTC.

The CDR3 sequence: CASSSRTGSRGYEQYF. CDR3 coding DNA: TGTGCCAGCAGCAGCCGGACAGGGAGTAGAGGCTACGAGCAGTACTTC. The J gene is TRBJ2-7, the V gene TRBV7-9, with TRBD1 matching over 8 bases. Looked up from germline, CDR1 is SEHNR and CDR2 is FQNEAQ (reference sequence). The CDR3 covers 16 residues. J was trimmed by 3 bases and V by 5 bases; bases with no gene match: 12.

The chain is built from TRBV15 and TRBJ2-5, with a possible D match to TRBD2 (5 bases). Per germline, CDR1 LNHNV and CDR2 YYDKDF (reference sequence). The CDR3 runs 15 residues. The ends were cut back, 1 base at V and 1 base at J, with 10 bases in the middle. CDR3 sequence (DNA): TGTGCCACCAGCAGAGTCGAGAGGGCCCAAGAGACCCAGTACTTC. This gives the protein CATSRVERAQETQYF.

This chain connects TRBV5-4 to TRBJ1-1; D ambiguous. The CDR3 sequence is 18 residues long. V was pared by 2 bases and J by 3 bases, with 23 bases between. Per germline, CDR1 SGHNT and CDR2 YYREEE (reference sequence). CDR3 in amino acids: CASSFLVTPNRKDTEAFF. In nucleotides, the CDR3 is TGTGCCAGCAGCTTTCTGGTGACACCCAACCGGAAGGACACTGAAGCTTTCTTT.

This chain links TRBV12-5 with TRBJ2-3; TRBD2 matches at 7 bases. V was clipped by 7 bases and J by 4 bases; unmatched bases: 14. The length of the CDR3 is 16 residues. In germline, CDR1 is LGHNT, CDR2 FRNRAP. CDR3 sequence reads: CASATSLASGPDTQYF. The CDR3 region has the DNA TGTGCTAGTGCCACCTCACTAGCGTCTGGGCCAGATACGCAGTATTTT.

The CDR3 nucleotides are TGTGCCAGCAGCCAAGGGCCTTCCGCGGGAGGGCCAGATACGCAGTATTTT. It yields the protein CASSQGPSAGGPDTQYF. The rearrangement uses TRBV4-2 and TRBJ2-3; TRBD2 aligns across 9 bases. The CDR3 runs 17 residues. CDR1 is LGHNA and CDR2 is YNFKEQ in the germline V gene. With 1 base clipped from V and 4 bases from J, the junction kept 9 bases outside the gene matches.

The chain links TRBV27 to TRBJ2-4; tentative D call: TRBD1 (6 bases). The CDR3 contains 15 residues. Trimming took off 4 bases at V and 1 base at J, with 11 bases between the two ends. Germline V CDR1 and CDR2: MNHEY, SMNVEV (reference sequence). CDR3 bases: TGTGCCAGCAGTTCTTCAGGGGATGCCAAAAACATTCAGTACTTC. Amino acid sequence: CASSSSGDAKNIQYF.

The chain couples TRBV6-1 to TRBJ2-7, with D maybe TRBD1 (6 bases). V was cut by 4 bases and J by 4 bases, with 17 bases left in between. The CDR3 is made up of 15 amino acids. The V gene's germline CDR1 is MNHNS and CDR2 SASEGT. The CDR3 region is CASSARDPGEYEQYF. CDR3 nucleotides: TGTGCCAGCAGTGCACGGGACCCAGGGGAGTACGAGCAGTACTTC.

DNA of the CDR3: TGCGCCAGCAGTCTCCGGTATGGGTGCGGGGATGCTAACTATGGCTACACCTTC. The encoded protein is CASSLRYGCGDANYGYTF. The rearrangement uses TRBV23-1 and TRBJ1-2; the D is unclear. TRBV23-1 is an open reading frame, and its role is uncertain. This CDR3 has 18 residues. V dropped 4 bases and J dropped 0 bases, with 21 bases sitting between them.

This clone was observed once. CDR3 residues: CASSYAQGNQPQHF. Here the CDR3 DNA reads TGTGCCAGCAGTTACGCACAGGGCAATCAGCCCCAGCATTTT. The chain combines TRBV6-5 with TRBJ1-5; D might be TRBD1 (5 bases). V was trimmed by 2 bases and J by 2 bases, leaving 7 bases between them. The germline V gene has CDR1 MNHEY and CDR2 SVGAGI. The CDR3 runs to 14 residues.

The chain couples TRBV19 to TRBJ1-2, with D unclear. The CDR3 runs 11 residues. In germline, CDR1 is LNHDA, CDR2 SQIVND (reference sequence). The V and J ends lost 8 bases and 2 bases respectively, with 6 bases between them. As DNA, the CDR3 is TGTGCCAGTCGAGCCAACTATGGCTACACCTTC. Translated, it gives CASRANYGYTF.

The V call is TRBV4-2, the J call TRBJ1-1; 7 bases are shared with TRBD1. The V segment lost 1 base and the J segment 5 bases; nucleotides outside the gene matches: 7. The CDR3 is 15 amino acids. CDR1 is LGHNA, CDR2 YNFKEQ, per germline. The CDR3 reads CASSQVGQVRTEAFF. CDR3 DNA sequence: TGTGCCAGCAGCCAAGTCGGACAGGTAAGGACTGAAGCTTTCTTT.

The genes are TRBV4-1 and TRBJ2-4; 7 positions agree with TRBD1. This CDR3 is 17 amino acids long. The J segment lost 5 bases and the V segment lost 0 bases, leaving 10 bases of the junction unmatched. CDR1 MGHRA and CDR2 YSYEKL come from the germline V gene. The CDR3 DNA is TGCGCCAGCAGCCAAGAACTGACGACAGGGACCGAAAACATTCAGTACTTC. Amino acids: CASSQELTTGTENIQYF.

Here the CDR3 DNA reads TGTGCCAGCTCCCACGACAGAACAGGGGAGACCCAGTACTTC. Its protein product is CASSHDRTGETQYF. The chain combines TRBV18 with TRBJ2-5; weak D call: TRBD1 (6 bases). The CDR3 is 14 residues long. Trimming took off 6 bases at V and 5 bases at J, with 16 bases between the two ends. The germline CDR1 and CDR2 sequences are KGHSH and LQKENI.

The V gene is TRBV4-3, the J gene TRBJ2-1; the match to TRBD2 covers 7 bases. The V and J ends lost 0 bases and 6 bases, in that order; junction bases with no gene match: 11. This CDR3 region has 17 residues. Germline values: CDR1 LGHNA, CDR2 YSLEER. The CDR3 bases are TGCGCCAGCAGCCAAGAGGGAGTACTAGCGTCCCCCAATGAGCAGTTCTTC. This translates into CASSQEGVLASPNEQFF.

About this clone: Distinct nucleotide sequences in the sample also encode this CDR3. J is TRBJ2-7 and V is TRBV20-1; the D gene is possibly TRBD2 (5 bases). Trimming removed 6 bases at V and 2 bases at J, with 5 bases between. Germline V gene data show CDR1 as DFQATT and CDR2 as SNEGSKA (reference sequence). There are 10 residues in the CDR3. This CDR3 reads CSAGTYEQYF. DNA of the CDR3: TGCAGTGCCGGGACCTACGAGCAGTACTTC.

This clone was observed a single time. The chain uses TRBV10-1 and TRBJ2-1, with 7 bases fitting TRBD2. CDR3 length: 16 amino acids. The germline V gene has CDR1 WNHNN and CDR2 SYGVQD (reference sequence). V lost 5 bases and J lost 9; bases outside the gene matches: 16. The CDR3 spells CASSRAGSGKDAEQFF. CDR3 coding DNA: TGCGCCAGCAGTCGCGCGGGGAGCGGGAAGGACGCTGAGCAGTTCTTC.

This clone was seen only a few times. The gene calls are TRBV29-1 and TRBJ2-1; 13 bases agree with TRBD2. Germline lookup yields CDR1 SQVTM and CDR2 ANQGSEA. CDR3 length: 16 residues. The J segment lost 10 bases and the V segment lost 1 base, leaving 10 bases of the junction unmatched. The CDR3 reads CSVEGGTSGRVWEQFF. Written as DNA, the CDR3 is TGCAGCGTTGAAGGGGGAACTAGCGGGAGGGTTTGGGAGCAGTTCTTC.

The V and J genes are TRBV7-9 and TRBJ2-3; D is unclear. Looked up from germline, CDR1 is SEHNR and CDR2 is FQNEAQ (reference sequence). Trimming took 6 bases from V and 0 from J, leaving 13 bases between them. This CDR3 has 15 amino acids. As DNA, the CDR3 is TGTGCCAGCAGGCCGCCGGCGACTAGCACAGATACGCAGTATTTT. This sequence encodes CASRPPATSTDTQYF.

This clone came up once. The gene calls are TRBV7-3 and TRBJ2-3; the match to TRBD2 covers 7 bases. Germline trimming cut 5 bases from V and 2 bases from J; bases unmatched to any gene: 4. CDR1 is SGHTA, CDR2 FQGTGA, per germline. The CDR3 totals 14 residues. CDR3 loop: CASSPRLATDTQYF. The CDR3 DNA reads as TGTGCCAGCAGCCCCCGACTAGCCACAGATACGCAGTATTTT. The whole variable domain, remainder taken from reference TRBV7-3 and TRBJ2-3, is GAGVSQTPSNKVTEKGKYVELRCDPISGHTALYWYRQSLGQGPEFLIYFQGTGAADDSGLPNDRFFAVRPEGSVSTLKIQRTERGDSAVYLCASSPRLATDTQYFGPGTRLTVL.

This chain joins TRBV6-5 and TRBJ2-3; 8 bases match TRBD2. This CDR3 spans 15 amino acids. Germline values: CDR1 MNHEY, CDR2 SVGAGI. Germline trimming cut 8 bases from V and 3 bases from J; bases unmatched to any gene: 10. CDR3 amino acids: CASGRGGSWTDTQYF. The CDR3 coding sequence is TGTGCCAGCGGACGGGGGGGGAGTTGGACAGATACGCAGTATTTT.